The clone carrying this T cell receptor (beta chain) is medium-sized in the sample. The same CDR3 arises from other DNA sequences in this sample as well. The data originate from a study of early stage breast cancer tumors. Repertoires were generated with immunoSEQ multiplex PCR, while TCRdb's copy carries only in-frame clones and drops some. The sample lists just over 50,000 clones; roughly 78% were seen once. With V trimmed by 2 bases and J by 4 bases, 1 base remained unmatched. The V gene's germline CDR1 is MNHNS and CDR2 SASEGT. This CDR3 is 15 amino acids long. The sample taken for sequencing was blood. The sequence was collected from a person aged 35 to 50 with breast cancer. V and J are TRBV6-1 and TRBJ2-3, with 12 bases aligning to TRBD2. The CDR3 nucleotides are TGTGCCAGCAGTGAACTAGCGGGAGGGCCAGATACGCAGTATTTT. Translation gives CASSELAGGPDTQYF.